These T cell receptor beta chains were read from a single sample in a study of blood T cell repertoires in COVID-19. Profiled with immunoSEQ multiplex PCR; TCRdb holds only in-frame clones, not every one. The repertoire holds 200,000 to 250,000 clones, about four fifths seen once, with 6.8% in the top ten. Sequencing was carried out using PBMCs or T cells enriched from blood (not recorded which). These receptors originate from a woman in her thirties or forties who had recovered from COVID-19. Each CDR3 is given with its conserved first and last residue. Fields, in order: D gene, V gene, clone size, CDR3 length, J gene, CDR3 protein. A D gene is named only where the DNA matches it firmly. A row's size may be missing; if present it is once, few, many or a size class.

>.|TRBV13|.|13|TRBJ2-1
CASSLVQGDEQFF
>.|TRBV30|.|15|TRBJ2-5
CAWSVYRGTGETQYF
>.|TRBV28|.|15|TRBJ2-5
CASSFLQGRGETQYF
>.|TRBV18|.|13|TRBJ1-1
CASSPLEATEAFF
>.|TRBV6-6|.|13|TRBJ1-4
CASTHRASEKLFF
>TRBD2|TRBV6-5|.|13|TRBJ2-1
CASGIAGVPEQFF
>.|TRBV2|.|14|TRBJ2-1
CASRLPPGYNEQFF
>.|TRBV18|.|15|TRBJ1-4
CASSPNAGLGEKLFF
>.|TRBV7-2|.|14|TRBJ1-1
CASSFWAGRPEAFF
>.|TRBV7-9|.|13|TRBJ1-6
CASGRGYDSPLHF
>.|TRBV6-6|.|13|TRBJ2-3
CAGSGGGGDTQYF
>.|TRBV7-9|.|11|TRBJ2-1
CASSLLAEQFF
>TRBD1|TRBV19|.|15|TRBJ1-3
CASSNRGSGPDTIYF
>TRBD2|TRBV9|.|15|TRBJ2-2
CASSATSAYTGELFF
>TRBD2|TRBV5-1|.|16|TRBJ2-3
CASSLGGLAGIDTQYF
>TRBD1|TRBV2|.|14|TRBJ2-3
CASLRTGSGDTQYF
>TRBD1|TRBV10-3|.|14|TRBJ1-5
CAISQTGTNQPQHF
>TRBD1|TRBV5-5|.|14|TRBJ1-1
CASSSGQANTEAFF
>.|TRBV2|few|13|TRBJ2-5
CASTLQGVETQYF
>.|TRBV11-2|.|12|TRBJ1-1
CASSLVRTEAFF
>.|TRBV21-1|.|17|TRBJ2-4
CASSKEGDALAKNIQYF
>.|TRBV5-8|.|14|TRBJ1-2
CASSDTWQNYGYTF
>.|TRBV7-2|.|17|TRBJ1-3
CASSSTSMGAGRNTIYF
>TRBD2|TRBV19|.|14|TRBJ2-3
CASSLAGSTDTQYF
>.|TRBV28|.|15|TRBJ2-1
CASITRLGSYNEQFF
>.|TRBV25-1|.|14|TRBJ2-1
CASRGSGFENEQFF
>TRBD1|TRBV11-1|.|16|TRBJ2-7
CASSIQGGYLPYEQYF
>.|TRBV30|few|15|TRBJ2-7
CAWSTYDRFPYEQYF
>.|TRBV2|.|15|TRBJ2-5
CASSQGLPMGETQYF
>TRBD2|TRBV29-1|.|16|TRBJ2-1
CSVESPRLAGGFGQFF
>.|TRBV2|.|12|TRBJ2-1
CASSEDGNEQFF
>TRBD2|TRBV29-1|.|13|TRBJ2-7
CSVRTSGIGEQYF
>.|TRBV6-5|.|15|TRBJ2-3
CASSRGNGNTDTQYF
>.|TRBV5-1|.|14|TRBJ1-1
CASSLVIKGTEAFF
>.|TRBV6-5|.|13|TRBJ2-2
CASRPGVTGELFF
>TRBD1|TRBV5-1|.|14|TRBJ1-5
CASSLTGLSQPQHF
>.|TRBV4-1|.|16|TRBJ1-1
CASSQERARLNTEAFF
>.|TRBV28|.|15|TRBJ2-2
CASSLIGANTGELFF
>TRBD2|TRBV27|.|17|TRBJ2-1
CASSIGTSGGGHNEQFF
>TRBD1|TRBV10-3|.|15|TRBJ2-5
CAISAGTGGGETQYF
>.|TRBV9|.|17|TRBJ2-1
CASSVGLLAPTGNEQFF
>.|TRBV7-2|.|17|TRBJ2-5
CASSSGIGASIQETQYF
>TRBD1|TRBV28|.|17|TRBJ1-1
CASSFLPWDRGRTEAFF
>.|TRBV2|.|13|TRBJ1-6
CASSFSMDSPLHF
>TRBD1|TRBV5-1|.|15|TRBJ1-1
CASSSTGGAYTEAFF
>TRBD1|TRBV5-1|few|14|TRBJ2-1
CASSLGQGDNEQFF
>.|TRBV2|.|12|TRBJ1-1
CASKRQNTEAFF
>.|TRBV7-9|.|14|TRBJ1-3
CASSLAIRGNTIYF
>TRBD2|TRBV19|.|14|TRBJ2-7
CASSSASGGYEQYF
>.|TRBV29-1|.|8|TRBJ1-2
CSTDIVTF
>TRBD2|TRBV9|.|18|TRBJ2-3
CASRSGTSGNGATDTQYF
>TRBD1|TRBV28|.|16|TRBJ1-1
CASILTGGTGNTEAFF
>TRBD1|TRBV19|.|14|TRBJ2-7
CASGPTGVGYEQYF